The TCR beta chain described here comes from a study of shared clonotypes between healthy human individuals. As for the study in general: Researchers assigned three CD4 naive, three CD4 memory, two CD8 naive and one CD8 memory plate to each donor.

Profiled with immunoSEQ multiplex PCR; TCRdb holds only in-frame clones, not every one. Of roughly 2.5 million clones in the sample, roughly nine tenths were seen once. Material: naive CD4+ T cells sorted from blood. The subset: CD45RA+ positively selected. This sequence was found in a man aged 18-30 years in good health.

CDR3: CASSSSVPYEQYF. CDR3 DNA sequence: TGTGCCAGCAGTTCCAGCGTCCCTTACGAGCAGTACTTC. This rearrangement joins TRBV28 to TRBJ2-7; D uncertain. Trimming pared 4 bases from V and 4 bases from J, leaving 11 bases between. Germline V gene sequence: CDR1 MDHEN, CDR2 SYDVKM. The CDR3 spans 13 residues.